Here is one T cell receptor (beta chain) with its context. The CDR3 sequence is 13 residues long. V dropped 4 bases and J dropped 5; count of bases not matched to a gene: 5. Per germline, CDR1 SGHRS and CDR2 YFSETQ. Method: immunoSEQ multiplex PCR; TCRdb's copy keeps in-frame clones and lacks some. The repertoire has under 700,000 clones, around 78% of them found once; the top ten carry approximately 0.013%. The data were taken from a study of shared T cell receptors in the human thymus. These sequences were also reported in another study, on human thymus T cells. This second report adds: Corrective surgery for congenital heart defects was being performed on the healthy Finnish infants who were the donors. Thymic resections from corrective heart surgery supplied the tissue. Apparent skewing of V and J gene usage characterized both thymic and blood repertoires. Related work found strong thymic repertoire overlap between unrelated individuals.

The V gene is TRBV5-1, the J gene TRBJ2-7, with TRBD2 identical over 8 bases. Sequenced: thymocytes. The source is a boy younger than two with a congenital heart defect. The CDR3, as DNA: TGCGCCAGCAGCCCCGGGACTAGGCACGAGCAGTACTTC. Translation gives CASSPGTRHEQYF.